Each of the 29 T cell receptor beta chains below was sequenced from the same sample in a study of T cell responses to AZD1222 COVID-19 vaccine. Sequencing used immunoSEQ multiplex PCR; TCRdb keeps in-frame clones, though not all of them. In the table there are fewer than 200,000 clones, 70% to 90% of which are singletons. The sample was peripheral blood, taken on day 0 of AZD1222 vaccination. The receptors shown here come from an adult in good health.

The rearrangement links TRBV6-5 to TRBJ1-6; unclear D gene. The ends were cut back, 2 bases at V and 7 bases at J, with 12 bases in the middle. The germline CDR1 and CDR2 sequences are MNHEY and SVGAGI. This CDR3 has 15 residues. CDR3 bases: TGTGCCAGCAGTTACGGGCAGTTAGGCAATTCACCCCTCCACTTT. This gives the protein CASSYGQLGNSPLHF.

The chain uses TRBV27 and TRBJ2-1; 10 bases are shared with TRBD2. Germline values: CDR1 MNHEY, CDR2 SMNVEV (reference sequence). Trimming at V came to 8 bases and at J to 3 bases, leaving 4 bases not matched to a gene. This CDR3 region has 14 residues. The CDR3 coding sequence is TGTGCCAGCGGCGGACTAGCGGACTACAATGAGCAGTTCTTC. Its translation is CASGGLADYNEQFF.

The gene calls are TRBV28 and TRBJ2-7; 11 bases are a match to TRBD1. V was clipped by 6 bases and J by 4 bases; unmatched bases: 14. There are 17 residues in the CDR3. From germline, CDR1 is MDHEN and CDR2 SYDVKM. The CDR3 region is CASRFTGLGTGGYEQYF. The CDR3, as DNA: TGTGCCAGCAGGTTCACGGGGCTCGGGACAGGGGGTTACGAGCAGTACTTC.

The sample holds a few counts of this clone. V gene TRBV4-2 combines with J gene TRBJ1-4; D call uncertain. CDR1 and CDR2 from the germline V gene are LGHNA and YNFKEQ. The CDR3 runs 14 residues. The V end lost 2 bases, the J end lost 1 base, and 5 bases lay between the germline ends. CDR3 sequence reads: CASSQRETNEKLFF. CDR3 DNA: TGTGCCAGCAGCCAACGAGAAACTAATGAAAAACTGTTTTTT.

This rearrangement joins TRBV4-1 to TRBJ2-1; TRBD2 matches 12 bases. Germline V gene lookup returns CDR1 MGHRA and CDR2 YSYEKL. This CDR3 has 17 amino acids. V lost 0 bases, J lost 5 bases, and 5 bases stayed unmatched. The CDR3, as DNA: TGCGCCAGCAGCCAAGATCAACTAGCGGGGGGCAACAATGAGCAGTTCTTC. Residues: CASSQDQLAGGNNEQFF.

The chain is built from TRBV4-3 and TRBJ2-2; 11 nucleotides line up with TRBD2. Germline loops: CDR1 LGHNA, CDR2 YSLEER. There are 19 residues in the CDR3. J lost 4 bases, V lost 0 bases, and 10 bases had no gene match. CDR3 sequence (DNA): TGCGCCAGCAGCCAAGACTCTGGGCTAGCGGGAGGTTTCACCGGGGAGCTGTTTTTT. Encoded protein: CASSQDSGLAGGFTGELFF.

The chain combines TRBV5-1 with TRBJ2-1, with 12 bases fitting TRBD2. The germline V gene has CDR1 SGHRS and CDR2 YFSETQ. The CDR3 length is 16 residues. The J segment lost 5 bases and the V segment lost 1 base, leaving 4 bases of the junction unmatched. This CDR3 is CASSLQGLAGDNEQFF. CDR3 DNA: TGCGCCAGCAGCTTGCAGGGACTAGCGGGTGACAATGAGCAGTTCTTC.

The chain has TRBV30 and TRBJ2-3; 12 bases are shared with TRBD2. The V gene's germline CDR1 is GTSNPN and CDR2 SVGIG (reference sequence). The V and J ends lost 0 bases and 8 bases, in that order; junction bases with no gene match: 9. CDR3 size: 16 residues. CDR3 nucleotides: TGTGCCTGGAGTGTACATCTAGCGGGGGGGCCGGGTACGCAGTATTTT. Translating gives CAWSVHLAGGPGTQYF. Filled out from reference TRBV30 and TRBJ2-3, the complete variable domain reads SQTIHQWPATLVQPVGSPLSLECTVEGTSNPNLYWYRQAAGRGLQLLFYSVGIGQISSEVPQNLSASRPQDRQFILSSKKLLLSDSGFYLCAWSVHLAGGPGTQYFGPGTRLTVL.

The gene calls are TRBV3-1 (or the pseudogene TRBV3-2) and TRBJ2-3; 9 bases are shared with TRBD2. The ends lost 5 bases at V and 4 bases at J; junction bases unmatched: 7. The CDR3 extends over 15 amino acids. Looked up from germline, CDR1 is LGHDT and CDR2 is YNNKEL (reference sequence). The CDR3 DNA reads TGTGCCAGCAGCAACCGCGGGGGGGCCGCAGATACGCAGTATTTT. Amino acids: CASSNRGGAADTQYF.

The chain links TRBV7-8 to TRBJ2-3; D remains unclear. Germline V gene data show CDR1 as SGHVS and CDR2 as FQNEAQ. The CDR3 is made up of 14 amino acids. Trimming stripped 3 bases from V and 2 bases from J, with 9 bases between. The CDR3: CASSFRANTDTQYF. The DNA for the CDR3 is TGTGCCAGCAGCTTTCGGGCCAACACAGATACGCAGTATTTT.

CDR3 amino acids: CASSYREGDQPQHF. CDR3 DNA: TGTGCCAGCAGCTACAGGGAAGGCGATCAGCCCCAGCATTTT. This chain links TRBV4-2 with TRBJ1-5; possibly TRBD1 for D (6 bases). Trimming pared 5 bases from V and 5 bases from J, leaving 13 bases between. The length of the CDR3 is 14 residues. Per the germline V gene, CDR1 is LGHNA and CDR2 is YNFKEQ.

The V gene is TRBV27, the J gene TRBJ1-2; D is unresolved. The V end was cut by 3 bases, the J end by 5 bases, with 22 bases between. CDR3 size: 17 residues. Germline CDR1 reads MNHEY; CDR2 reads SMNVEV (reference sequence). The CDR3 spells CASSFVFDSAGPYGYTF. CDR3 bases: TGTGCCAGCAGTTTCGTCTTCGACTCGGCCGGGCCTTATGGCTACACCTTC.

V is TRBV20-1 and J is TRBJ2-1, with D unclear. The CDR3 runs 11 residues. The germline gives CDR1 DFQATT, CDR2 SNEGSKA (reference sequence). The V end lost 0 bases, the J end lost 6 bases, and 3 bases lay between the germline ends. DNA for the CDR3: TGCAGTGCTAGAGATCCCAATGAGCAGTTCTTC. Translated: CSARDPNEQFF.

The chain employs TRBV2 and TRBJ2-5, with D perhaps matching TRBD1 (5 bases). Trimming removed 2 bases from V and 4 bases from J, with 8 bases in between. CDR3 size: 13 residues. The germline gives CDR1 SNHLY, CDR2 FYNNEI. This CDR3 reads CASSERGPETQYF. The CDR3 DNA is TGTGCCAGCAGTGAAAGGGGCCCAGAGACCCAGTACTTC.

The chain couples TRBV28 to TRBJ2-2; D is possibly TRBD2 (7 bases). The CDR3 extends over 18 amino acids. Deletions cut 7 bases from V and 3 bases from J, with 24 bases between. CDR1 MDHEN and CDR2 SYDVKM come from the germline V gene. The DNA for the CDR3 is TGTGCCAGCATACCCTTCTTGGGGGGGGGCCTAGACACCGGGGAGCTGTTTTTT. Protein: CASIPFLGGGLDTGELFF.

This clone was seen once. The V gene is TRBV5-1, the J gene TRBJ2-7, with a weak D call TRBD2 (6 bases). V was clipped by 0 bases and J by 5 bases, with 12 bases between them. The germline gives CDR1 SGHRS, CDR2 YFSETQ. This CDR3 comprises 14 residues. Here the CDR3 DNA reads TGCGCCAGCAGCTTGGCGGGAGCTGGGAACGAGCAGTACTTC. It yields the protein CASSLAGAGNEQYF.

The chain carries TRBV5-4 and TRBJ2-5, with TRBD2 matching over 12 bases. From germline, CDR1 is SGHNT and CDR2 YYREEE (reference sequence). V lost 4 bases to trimming and J lost 5 bases; unmatched junction nucleotides: 6. This CDR3 contains 15 residues. The DNA of the CDR3 is TGTGCCAGCAGCCGACTAGCGGGGGCCCAGGAGACCCAGTACTTC. It codes for CASSRLAGAQETQYF.

This chain joins TRBV2 and TRBJ1-4; possible D gene TRBD1, 6 bases. This CDR3 contains 16 residues. The germline V and J ends were trimmed by 6 bases and 0 bases, with 14 bases remaining between them. Looked up from germline, CDR1 is SNHLY and CDR2 is FYNNEI. CDR3 DNA: TGTGCCAGCAGCCCTACAGGGAAACCAACTAATGAAAAACTGTTTTTT. This translates into CASSPTGKPTNEKLFF.

The genes are TRBV4-1 and TRBJ1-2; 7 positions match TRBD1. There are 15 residues in the CDR3. The V segment lost 1 base and the J segment 7 bases; nucleotides outside the gene matches: 9. Germline V gene lookup returns CDR1 MGHRA and CDR2 YSYEKL. The CDR3 protein is CASSQGRQGAIGYTF. Here the CDR3 DNA reads TGCGCCAGCAGCCAAGGGAGACAGGGTGCGATTGGCTACACCTTC.

CDR3 DNA sequence: TGCGCCAGCAGCTTGAATGTTGGGGGCTATGGCTACACCTTC. Translated, it gives CASSLNVGGYGYTF. The chain couples TRBV5-1 to TRBJ1-2; D is perhaps TRBD1 (5 bases). Germline lookup yields CDR1 SGHRS and CDR2 YFSETQ. V lost 1 base and J 4 bases, leaving 11 bases between the germline ends. The CDR3 length is 14 residues.

The chain carries TRBV19 and TRBJ2-7; D is perhaps TRBD2 (6 bases). The V end lost 3 bases, the J end lost 2 bases, and 11 bases lay between the germline ends. Germline V gene lookup returns CDR1 LNHDA and CDR2 SQIVND (reference sequence). This CDR3 contains 14 residues. CDR3 protein: CASSIGGDAYEQYF. The DNA of the CDR3 is TGTGCCAGTAGTATCGGAGGGGACGCCTACGAGCAGTACTTC.

Only one count was recorded for this clone. The chain carries TRBV4-2 and TRBJ2-1; 13 bases map to TRBD2. Germline V gene data show CDR1 as LGHNA and CDR2 as YNFKEQ. With V trimmed by 4 bases and J by 0 bases, 15 bases remained unmatched. The CDR3 is made up of 21 amino acids. The CDR3 nucleotides are TGTGCCAGCAGCCTACAAACCGGGACTAGCGGGATCCGAAGCTCCTACAATGAGCAGTTCTTC. As protein: CASSLQTGTSGIRSSYNEQFF.

This clone was seen a single time. V is TRBV6-5 and J is TRBJ1-6; tentative D call: TRBD1 (6 bases). The CDR3 is made up of 15 amino acids. Germline CDR1 reads MNHEY; CDR2 reads SVGAGI. V dropped 6 bases and J dropped 7 bases, with 16 bases sitting between them. For the CDR3, the DNA is TGTGCCAGCAGATACAGGCTCCAGGGGAATTCACCCCTCCACTTT. Its translation: CASRYRLQGNSPLHF.

This chain connects TRBV20-1 to TRBJ2-1; D remains unclear. The CDR3 length is 10 residues. Per germline, CDR1 DFQATT and CDR2 SNEGSKA (reference sequence). V lost 3 bases and J 12 bases, leaving 9 bases between the germline ends. Here the CDR3 reads CSASRSRQFF. The CDR3 region has the DNA TGCAGTGCTAGTAGGAGCAGGCAGTTCTTC.

This clone was observed once. The chain links TRBV28 to TRBJ2-2; either TRBD1 or TRBD2 may fit D (6 bases each). Trimming shortened V by 5 bases and J by 4 bases, and 14 bases separated the two germline ends. In germline, CDR1 is MDHEN, CDR2 SYDVKM. The CDR3 is 15 residues long. CDR3 sequence: CASSGGGTLTGELFF. The DNA of the CDR3 is TGTGCCAGCAGTGGGGGCGGGACTCTCACCGGGGAGCTGTTTTTT.

J is TRBJ2-2 and V is TRBV29-1, with D perhaps TRBD2 (5 bases). The CDR3 totals 13 residues. Trimming pared 7 bases from V and 1 base from J, leaving 10 bases between. Germline CDR1 SQVTM, CDR2 ANQGSEA. The CDR3: CSASGLNTGELFF. CDR3 sequence (DNA): TGCAGCGCCTCGGGGTTGAACACCGGGGAGCTGTTTTTT.

The J gene is TRBJ2-7, the V gene TRBV7-2, with 8 positions matching TRBD1. Germline-derived CDR1 and CDR2 are SGHTA and FQGNSA. The CDR3 is 13 amino acids. With 4 bases clipped from V and 6 bases from J, the junction kept 5 bases outside the gene matches. CDR3 nucleotides: TGTGCCAGCAGCTCCTGGACAGGGACCGAGCAGTACTTC. Protein sequence: CASSSWTGTEQYF.

The chain combines TRBV29-1 with TRBJ1-2; TRBD1 aligns across 7 bases. This CDR3 has 12 residues. Trimming at V came to 4 bases and at J to 6 bases, leaving 5 bases not matched to a gene. CDR1 is SQVTM and CDR2 is ANQGSEA in the germline V gene. The CDR3 loop reads CSVAGTVDGYTF. CDR3 DNA: TGCAGCGTTGCAGGGACAGTGGATGGCTACACCTTC.

This rearrangement joins TRBV7-2 to TRBJ2-3; 8 bases align to TRBD2. The CDR3 contains 17 residues. V lost 0 bases, J lost 6 bases, and 11 bases stayed unmatched. Germline-derived CDR1 and CDR2 are SGHTA and FQGNSA. In nucleotides, the CDR3 is TGTGCCAGCAGCTTAGCAGGGGGAGCGGGGGCGCCGGATACGCAGTATTTT. Residues: CASSLAGGAGAPDTQYF.